Listed below are T cell receptor beta chains from one sample, sequenced in a study of vaccination effects on CD4 cells after COVID-19. Assay used: immunoSEQ multiplex PCR; TCRdb lists only in-frame clones, some missing. The repertoire holds more than 25,000 clones, with roughly two thirds as singletons. These receptors have no known antigen. Material: CD4+ T cells from PBMCs cultured with HCoV-229E spike peptides, obtained before COVID-19 vaccination. The receptors shown here come from a human donor who received a COVID-19 vaccine. The CDR3 runs from the conserved cysteine through the conserved F or W. Each record gives: clone size, J gene, D gene, V gene, CDR3 protein, CDR3 DNA. A D gene is named only where the DNA matches it firmly. Rows may omit the clone size; those that give it use once, few, many or a size class.

clone_size: -
j_call: TRBJ1-5
d_call: -
v_call: TRBV24-1
cdr3_aa: CATSDSFQGWGNQPQHF
cdr3_nt: TGTGCCACCAGTGATTCGTTCCAGGGATGGGGCAATCAGCCCCAGCATTTT

clone_size: -
j_call: TRBJ1-5
d_call: TRBD1
v_call: TRBV4-1
cdr3_aa: CASSQQTGRNQPQHF
cdr3_nt: TGCGCCAGCAGCCAGCAGACAGGGAGAAATCAGCCCCAGCATTTT

clone_size: -
j_call: TRBJ2-7
d_call: TRBD2
v_call: TRBV27
cdr3_aa: CASGLAGVYEQYF
cdr3_nt: TGTGCCAGCGGACTAGCGGGAGTCTACGAGCAGTACTTC

clone_size: -
j_call: TRBJ2-3
d_call: TRBD2
v_call: TRBV10-3
cdr3_aa: CAITPSGDTQYF
cdr3_nt: TGTGCCATCACTCCTAGCGGAGATACGCAGTATTTT

clone_size: -
j_call: TRBJ2-1
d_call: -
v_call: TRBV23-1
cdr3_aa: CASSQSGQGTHNNEQFF
cdr3_nt: TGCGCCAGCAGTCAATCGGGCCAAGGGACGCACAACAATGAGCAGTTCTTC

clone_size: -
j_call: TRBJ2-1
d_call: -
v_call: TRBV5-1
cdr3_aa: CASSLVGGRNNEQFF
cdr3_nt: TGCGCCAGCAGCTTGGTGGGGGGGCGGAACAATGAGCAGTTCTTC

clone_size: once
j_call: TRBJ1-1
d_call: TRBD1
v_call: TRBV14
cdr3_aa: CASSPSGGGETEAFF
cdr3_nt: TGTGCCAGCAGCCCCTCAGGGGGTGGAGAAACTGAAGCTTTCTTT

clone_size: -
j_call: TRBJ2-7
d_call: -
v_call: TRBV6-5
cdr3_aa: CASSPERDGSYEQYF
cdr3_nt: TGTGCCAGCAGTCCCGAAAGGGACGGTTCCTACGAGCAGTACTTC

clone_size: -
j_call: TRBJ1-2
d_call: -
v_call: TRBV12-3/TRBV12-4
cdr3_aa: CASSPFYGYTF
cdr3_nt: TGTGCCAGCAGCCCATTCTATGGCTACACCTTC

clone_size: -
j_call: TRBJ2-3
d_call: -
v_call: TRBV12-3/TRBV12-4
cdr3_aa: CASSPLEADTQYF
cdr3_nt: TGTGCCAGCAGTCCCCTAGAGGCAGATACGCAGTATTTT

clone_size: -
j_call: TRBJ1-1
d_call: -
v_call: TRBV18
cdr3_aa: CASSPGQDTEAFF
cdr3_nt: TGTGCCAGCTCACCGGGGCAGGACACTGAAGCTTTCTTT

clone_size: -
j_call: TRBJ1-1
d_call: -
v_call: TRBV3-1/TRBV3-2
cdr3_aa: CASSVPTGTEAFF
cdr3_nt: TGTGCCAGCAGCGTACCGACCGGGACTGAAGCTTTCTTT

clone_size: -
j_call: TRBJ2-5
d_call: TRBD2
v_call: TRBV7-2
cdr3_aa: CASSQTGTSGGETQYF
cdr3_nt: TGTGCCAGCAGTCAGACCGGGACTAGCGGGGGGGAGACCCAGTACTTC

clone_size: -
j_call: TRBJ1-1
d_call: TRBD1
v_call: TRBV2
cdr3_aa: CASSVRDRGSEAFF
cdr3_nt: TGTGCCAGCAGTGTAAGGGACAGGGGCAGTGAAGCTTTCTTT

clone_size: few
j_call: TRBJ2-7
d_call: TRBD1
v_call: TRBV11-2
cdr3_aa: CASSPQTGGFRYEQYF
cdr3_nt: TGTGCCAGCAGCCCACAGACAGGGGGATTTCGCTACGAGCAGTACTTC

clone_size: many
j_call: TRBJ1-4
d_call: -
v_call: TRBV7-2
cdr3_aa: CASSLELNEKLFF
cdr3_nt: TGTGCCAGCAGCTTAGAGCTTAATGAAAAACTGTTTTTT

clone_size: -
j_call: TRBJ1-2
d_call: -
v_call: TRBV2
cdr3_aa: CASEAMRAGGYTF
cdr3_nt: TGTGCCAGCGAGGCGATGAGGGCAGGGGGCTACACCTTC

clone_size: -
j_call: TRBJ2-2
d_call: -
v_call: TRBV10-3
cdr3_aa: CAISDGKNTGELFF
cdr3_nt: TGTGCCATCAGTGATGGGAAGAACACCGGGGAGCTGTTTTTT

clone_size: -
j_call: TRBJ1-4
d_call: -
v_call: TRBV10-3
cdr3_aa: CAISGVSGEKLFF
cdr3_nt: TGTGCCATCAGTGGGGTCTCAGGTGAAAAACTGTTTTTT

clone_size: -
j_call: TRBJ2-1
d_call: TRBD1
v_call: TRBV4-3
cdr3_aa: CASSHWTGEGNEQFF
cdr3_nt: TGCGCCAGCAGCCACTGGACAGGGGAAGGAAATGAGCAGTTCTTC

clone_size: -
j_call: TRBJ2-1
d_call: -
v_call: TRBV25-1
cdr3_aa: CASSEFTPWDNEQFF
cdr3_nt: TGTGCCAGCAGTGAATTTACACCTTGGGACAATGAGCAGTTCTTC

clone_size: medium-sized
j_call: TRBJ1-5
d_call: -
v_call: TRBV6-5
cdr3_aa: CASGRAARGTQHF
cdr3_nt: TGTGCCAGCGGGAGGGCAGCTCGAGGAACCCAGCATTTT

clone_size: -
j_call: TRBJ2-1
d_call: -
v_call: TRBV27
cdr3_aa: CASSLEGNEQFF
cdr3_nt: TGTGCCAGCAGTTTAGAAGGGAATGAGCAGTTCTTC

clone_size: -
j_call: TRBJ1-1
d_call: -
v_call: TRBV5-1
cdr3_aa: CASSFQRRGTEAFF
cdr3_nt: TGCGCCAGCAGCTTTCAACGTAGGGGCACTGAAGCTTTCTTT

clone_size: -
j_call: TRBJ1-4
d_call: TRBD1
v_call: TRBV5-6
cdr3_aa: CASSLLGQGDEKLFF
cdr3_nt: TGTGCCAGCAGCTTATTGGGACAGGGGGATGAAAAACTGTTTTTT

clone_size: -
j_call: TRBJ2-3
d_call: -
v_call: TRBV5-4
cdr3_aa: CASSPLGLDTQYF
cdr3_nt: TGTGCCAGCAGCCCCCTGGGGCTCGATACGCAGTATTTT

clone_size: -
j_call: TRBJ2-1
d_call: TRBD2
v_call: TRBV24-1
cdr3_aa: CATRTSGEVYNEQFF
cdr3_nt: TGTGCCACGCGGACTAGCGGAGAGGTCTACAATGAGCAGTTCTTC

clone_size: -
j_call: TRBJ2-7
d_call: TRBD2
v_call: TRBV6-5
cdr3_aa: CASNIHSGSSYEQYF
cdr3_nt: TGTGCCAGCAACATCCATAGCGGGAGCTCCTACGAGCAGTACTTC

clone_size: -
j_call: TRBJ1-4
d_call: -
v_call: TRBV6-5
cdr3_aa: CASSYGGTNEKLFF
cdr3_nt: TGTGCCAGCAGTTACGGGGGTACCAATGAAAAACTGTTTTTT

clone_size: -
j_call: TRBJ2-3
d_call: TRBD2
v_call: TRBV5-1
cdr3_aa: CASSVTSGPQGTQYF
cdr3_nt: TGCGCCAGCAGCGTGACTAGCGGTCCACAGGGTACGCAGTATTTT

clone_size: -
j_call: TRBJ1-2
d_call: -
v_call: TRBV6-1
cdr3_aa: CASSESGQPTRTF
cdr3_nt: TGTGCCAGCAGTGAATCCGGACAGCCTACTCGGACCTTC

clone_size: -
j_call: TRBJ2-1
d_call: TRBD2
v_call: TRBV7-3
cdr3_aa: CASSSSGGSRFEQFF
cdr3_nt: TGTGCCAGCAGCTCTAGCGGGGGAAGCAGGTTTGAGCAGTTCTTC

clone_size: -
j_call: TRBJ2-1
d_call: TRBD1
v_call: TRBV27
cdr3_aa: CASSPRDRGSYNEQFF
cdr3_nt: TGTGCCAGCAGTCCGCGGGACAGGGGTTCCTACAATGAGCAGTTCTTC